This T cell receptor (beta chain) was identified in a study of blood T cell repertoires in COVID-19 (dated by TCRdb to 2018 to 2021). With respect to the entire study: Samples covering the acute and convalescent phases of COVID-19 were provided by collaborators in the United States, Italy and Spain. The repertoires were made available in a free public database intended to serve as a resource for research on the immune response to SARS-CoV-2. The material from the prospective study consisted of cDNA or gDNA derived from T cells, B-cell-depleted T cells, or PBMCs. Where available, HLA class I and class II types were taken from metadata supplied by the sample provider and were not determined by assay-based typing. The samples were drawn from two sources: the first 160 participants of the ongoing ImmuneRACE study, and 1,254 subjects contributed by 6 global collaborators. Deeply sampled blood TCRbeta repertoires from subjects exposed to, actively infected with, or recovered from COVID-19 were included in the dataset. A de-identified subject ID, COVID-19 status, age in years and sex were almost always included in the sample metadata.

The full study reports these points: The quantity of clinical and demographic metadata differed by source and by participant and was supplied without curation.

Participants in the prospective study were enrolled through a virtual design, were aged roughly 18 to 100 years, and lived in approximately 24 United States geographic areas. Cohort assignment in the prospective study relied on participant-reported clinical history from a screening survey and a study questionnaire. Recovered participants in ImmuneRACE Cohort 3 were defined as having two consecutive negative NP/OP PCR tests, clearance from a healthcare professional, or resolution of symptoms. In the prospective study, mobile phlebotomists collected whole blood, serum and a nasopharyngeal or oropharyngeal swab from each participant. Prospective study participants could optionally give additional blood draws and questionnaires over an approximately 2-month period. Blood samples from the prospective study were shipped frozen or at room temperature prior to DNA extraction. Note on this clone: What antigen it recognizes has not been identified. Base qualities are not recorded, but no much larger clone differs from it by a single base.

The immunoSEQ Assay, a bias-controlled multiplex PCR, was used to amplify TCRbeta CDR3 regions from genomic DNA. Per the authors' processing: Nucleated cell counts per sample were estimated from amplification of reference gene primers within the assay. To quantify the absolute abundance of each unique TCRbeta CDR3 rearrangement, sequence reads were collapsed and filtered. For each sample, productive Simpson clonality was calculated by taking the square root of Simpson's diversity index across productive rearrangements. TCRdb mirrors the immuneACCESS table, restricted to in-frame sequences. Some clones are absent from its copies; in checked studies, under half trace to an unresolved V gene, and the reason for the others is unknown. V and J calls and clone size are those listed in that table; D and trimming were worked out from the DNA. This sample holds under 300,000 clones; around nine tenths were observed only once. The top ten hold approximately 1.9% of the sample.

The sequenced sample consisted of PBMCs or T cells enriched from blood (not recorded which). This TCR was sampled from a woman aged 18-35 years who had recovered from COVID-19.

At the DNA level, the sequence is TGTGCCAGCCTTCAGGGGGCCTTCTCTGGGGCCAACGTCCTGACTTTC. The resulting protein is CASLQGAFSGANVLTF. Recombination connected TRBV2 to TRBJ2-6, and TRBD1 matches 8 of the central bases. The CDR3 covers 16 residues, taking in both the cysteine and the phenylalanine. Left in the record is the CDR3 DNA by itself, 48 bases read in frame from the first base. CDR1 and CDR2 are drawn from the germline V gene: SNHLY, FYNNEI. From V the trimming removes 8 bases and from J it removes 0 bases, while the gene matches leave 6 bases of the junction unaccounted for.